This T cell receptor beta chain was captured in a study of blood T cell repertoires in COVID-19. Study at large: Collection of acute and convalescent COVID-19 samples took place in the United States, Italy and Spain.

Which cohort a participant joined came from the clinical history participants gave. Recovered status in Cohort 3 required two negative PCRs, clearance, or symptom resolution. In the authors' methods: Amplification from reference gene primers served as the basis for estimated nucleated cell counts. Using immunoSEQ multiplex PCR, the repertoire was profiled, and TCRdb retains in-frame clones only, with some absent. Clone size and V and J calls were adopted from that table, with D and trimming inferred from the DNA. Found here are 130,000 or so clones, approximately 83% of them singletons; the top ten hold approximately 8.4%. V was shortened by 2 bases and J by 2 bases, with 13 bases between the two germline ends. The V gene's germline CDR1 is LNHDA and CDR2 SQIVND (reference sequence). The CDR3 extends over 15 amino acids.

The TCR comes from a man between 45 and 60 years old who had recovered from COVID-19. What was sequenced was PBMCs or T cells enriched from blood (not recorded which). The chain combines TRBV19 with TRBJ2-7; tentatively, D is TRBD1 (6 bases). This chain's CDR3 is CASSISPGQPYEQYF. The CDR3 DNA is TGTGCCAGTAGTATATCCCCGGGACAACCCTACGAGCAGTACTTC.